Listed below are T cell receptor beta chains from one sample, sequenced in a study of control samples from healthy donors and cancer patients. Using immunoSEQ multiplex PCR, the repertoire was profiled, and TCRdb retains in-frame clones only, with some absent. This repertoire shows approximately 120,000 clones, 90% found once; its top ten account for roughly 4%. The sample consisted of blood. These receptor sequences come from a human donor in good health. The donor label of this sample is uncertain. CDR3s include the opening cysteine and the closing phenylalanine or tryptophan. D genes are given only for firm matches. Clone size is not always given. Where it is, it says once, few, many or a class for expanded clones.

15,TRBJ2-1,NA,TRBV5-6,NA,TGTGCCAGCAGCTCAGGAGGATCGGGGAACAATGAGCAGTTCTTC,CASSSGGSGNNEQFF
13,TRBJ2-3,TRBD1,TRBV24-1,NA,TGTGCCACCAGTGATGACAGGGGGCTAAAGCGCTCTTTT,CATSDDRGLKRSF
18,TRBJ2-3,TRBD2,TRBV11-2,NA,TGTGCCAGCAGCGAAACGGCGGGGGGTCCACCAAGCACAGATACGCAGTATTTT,CASSETAGGPPSTDTQYF
14,TRBJ2-7,NA,TRBV4-1,few,TGCGCCAGCAGCCGCGATGAGGGCGCCTACGAGCAGTACTTC,CASSRDEGAYEQYF
13,TRBJ1-1,TRBD1,TRBV24-1,NA,TGTGCCACCAGTGTCACAGGGGTCACTGAAGCTTTCTTT,CATSVTGVTEAFF
12,TRBJ1-2,NA,TRBV2,NA,TGTGCCAGCAGGACAGCCAACTATGGCTACACCTTC,CASRTANYGYTF
13,TRBJ2-7,TRBD2,TRBV7-3,NA,TGTGCCAGCAGCCCTGGGGGGGGCTACGAGCAGTACTTC,CASSPGGGYEQYF
13,TRBJ1-2,NA,TRBV5-1,NA,TGCGCCAGCAGCACGGACAGCAGTTACGGCTACACCTTC,CASSTDSSYGYTF
11,TRBJ2-7,NA,TRBV6-6,NA,TGTGCCAGCAGAGTAGGGGACGAGCAGTACTTC,CASRVGDEQYF
15,TRBJ1-3,NA,TRBV19,NA,TGTGCCAGTAGTATTAAGGGCGGAGCGGGAAACACCATATATTTT,CASSIKGGAGNTIYF
16,TRBJ1-2,NA,TRBV21-1,NA,TGTGCCAGCAACGTCGTAGTAAGGGGGCTGACGGTCGGCTACACCTTC,CASNVVVRGLTVGYTF
15,TRBJ1-1,TRBD1,TRBV28,NA,TGTGCCAGCAGTCAACAGACAGGGTTGAACACTGAAGCTTTCTTT,CASSQQTGLNTEAFF
11,TRBJ1-2,NA,TRBV28,NA,TGTGCCGGCGGACAGAACTATGGCTACACCTTC,CAGGQNYGYTF
20,TRBJ2-6,NA,TRBV9,NA,TGTGCCAGCAGCGCTAGCTCGAGGGAGGGGGCAAGGGCTGGGGCCAACGTCCTGACTTTC,CASSASSREGARAGANVLTF
13,TRBJ2-7,NA,TRBV12-2,once,TGTGCAAGTCGCTTAGCCCGTCTTCGGTTGCAGTACTTC,CASRLARLRLQYF
14,TRBJ1-2,NA,TRBV5-1,NA,TGCGCCAGCAGCCCCCAAACCATCGTCTATGGCTACACCTTC,CASSPQTIVYGYTF
12,TRBJ2-1,NA,TRBV23-1,NA,TGCGCCAGCAGTCCGGCCTTTAATGAGCAGTTCTTC,CASSPAFNEQFF
16,TRBJ2-3,NA,TRBV5-1,NA,TGCGCCAGCAGCCCCGCGGTTGGCGGGGACACAGATACGCAGTATTTT,CASSPAVGGDTDTQYF
14,TRBJ1-1,NA,TRBV18,NA,TGTGCCAGCTCACCACAGGGTTGGGACACTGAAGCTTTCTTT,CASSPQGWDTEAFF
17,TRBJ1-6,NA,TRBV21-1,NA,TGTGCCAGCAGCAAAGGCGGATGGGGGGTAAAAAGATCACCCCTCCACTTT,CASSKGGWGVKRSPLHF
11,TRBJ1-2,NA,TRBV6-6,once,TGTGCCAGCAGCCTTGCCCGTGGCTACACCTTC,CASSLARGYTF